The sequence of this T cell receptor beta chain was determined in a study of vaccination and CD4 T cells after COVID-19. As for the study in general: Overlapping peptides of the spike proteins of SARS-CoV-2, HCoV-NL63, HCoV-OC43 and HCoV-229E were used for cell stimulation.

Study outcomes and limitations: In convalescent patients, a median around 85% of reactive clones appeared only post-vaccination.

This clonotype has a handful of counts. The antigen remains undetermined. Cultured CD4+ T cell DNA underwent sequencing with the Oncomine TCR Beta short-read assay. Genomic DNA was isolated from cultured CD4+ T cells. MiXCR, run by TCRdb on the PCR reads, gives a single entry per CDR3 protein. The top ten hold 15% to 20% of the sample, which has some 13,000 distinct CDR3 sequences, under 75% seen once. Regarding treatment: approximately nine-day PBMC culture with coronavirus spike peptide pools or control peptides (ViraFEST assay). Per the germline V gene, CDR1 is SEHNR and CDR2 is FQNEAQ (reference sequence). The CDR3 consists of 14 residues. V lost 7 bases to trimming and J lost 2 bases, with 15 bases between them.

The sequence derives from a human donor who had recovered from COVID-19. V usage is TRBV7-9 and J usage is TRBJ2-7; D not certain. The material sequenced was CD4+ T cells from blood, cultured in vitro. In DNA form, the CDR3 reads TGTGCCAGCACCTCCCTAGTAGCCGCCTACGAGCAGTACTTC. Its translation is CASTSLVAAYEQYF.